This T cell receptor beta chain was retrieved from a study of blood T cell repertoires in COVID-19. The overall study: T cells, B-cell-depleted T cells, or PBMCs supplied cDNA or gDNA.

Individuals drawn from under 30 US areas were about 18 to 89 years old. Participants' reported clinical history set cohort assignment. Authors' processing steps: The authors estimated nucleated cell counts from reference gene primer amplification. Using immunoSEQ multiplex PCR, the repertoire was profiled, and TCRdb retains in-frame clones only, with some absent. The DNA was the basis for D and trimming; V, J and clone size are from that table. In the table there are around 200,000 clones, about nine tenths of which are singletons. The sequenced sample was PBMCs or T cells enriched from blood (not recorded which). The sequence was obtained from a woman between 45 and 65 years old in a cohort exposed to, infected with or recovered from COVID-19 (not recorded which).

CDR3 sequence reads: CASSERGGESNQPQHF. As DNA, the CDR3 is TGTGCCAGCAGTGAAAGAGGAGGGGAAAGCAATCAGCCCCAGCATTTT. The chain uses TRBV2 and TRBJ1-5; a weak D match, TRBD1 (5 bases). Germline loops: CDR1 SNHLY, CDR2 FYNNEI. There are 16 residues in the CDR3. V gave up 2 bases and J gave up 1 base, with 12 bases separating them. Complete variable domain (other parts from reference TRBV2 and TRBJ1-5): EPEVTQTPSHQVTQMGQEVILRCVPISNHLYFYWYRQILGQKVEFLVSFYNNEISEKSEIFDDQFSVERPDGSNFTLKIRSTKLEDSAMYFCASSERGGESNQPQHFGDGTRLSIL.